Reported below is one TCR beta chain. The antigen remains undetermined. Scientists made TCR beta cDNA using 5'RACE template switching with UMIs. TCRdb reprocessed the 5' RACE reads; each CDR3 protein has one entry and no DNA is given. The table for this sample gives around 280,000 distinct CDR3 sequences. This record belongs to a study of T cells expressing NK-cell markers. Study-wide context: CD3+CD56+NKG2C+, CD3+CD56+NKG2C- and CD3+CD56-NKG2C+ T cells, once sorted, supplied the TCR beta repertoires.

Whole-study findings and limits: HCMV specificity of expanded NKG2C+ T cell clones remained unclear.

This CDR3 contains 16 residues. The germline CDR1 and CDR2 sequences are SGHAT and FQDESV (reference sequence). This chain links TRBV11-1 with TRBJ2-1; TCRdb picks TRBD2, but there is no DNA to check that call. The sequence derives from a man aged 18 to 29 in good health. Sequenced input: blood T cells: a sorted CD56 or NKG2C T cell subset, CD4+ or CD8+ T cells, or bulk PBMC T cells (not recorded which). CDR3 region: CASSRGLASSYNEQFF. Looking up the rest from reference TRBV11-1 and TRBJ2-1 gives the full variable domain: EAEVAQSPRYKITEKSQAVAFWCDPISGHATLYWYRQILGQGPELLVQFQDESVVDDSQLPKDRFSAERLKGVDSTLKIQPAELGDSAMYLCASSRGLASSYNEQFFGPGTRLTVL.